This T cell receptor beta chain was found in a study of cytomegalovirus exposure and HLA in healthy donors. This CDR3 region has 14 residues. V lost 7 bases, J lost 1 base, and 13 bases lay in between. Germline V gene sequence: CDR1 MNHEY, CDR2 SVGAGI. This clone has a handful of counts. The PCR employed 60 Vbeta primers together with 13 Jbeta primers. Clones were read by immunoSEQ multiplex PCR, and TCRdb kept only the in-frame ones, dropping some. The table shows 200,000 to 250,000 clones, with 70% to 80% occurring only once. This TCR derives from a woman aged 30 to 39 in good health and CMV-seronegative. This chain connects TRBV6-5 to TRBJ1-1, with a tentative D call TRBD1 (6 bases). Sequencing was carried out using PBMCs. In DNA, the CDR3 is TGTGCCAGCAAGGATCGGGGACAGAACACTGAAGCTTTCTTT. This codes for CASKDRGQNTEAFF.